This T cell receptor (beta chain) was captured in a study of T cell changes during pregnancy in multiple sclerosis. This clone was seen a few times. The CDR3 is made up of 15 amino acids. V was pared by 6 bases and J by 8 bases, with 9 bases of the junction left unmatched. Germline V gene lookup returns CDR1 MRHNA and CDR2 SNTAGT. Sequencing used immunoSEQ multiplex PCR; TCRdb keeps in-frame clones, though not all of them. The table has 49,000 or so clones, roughly 92% seen once; the top ten hold around 5.9%. The sequence was collected from a female donor with multiple sclerosis, enrolled in a pregnancy study. The chain uses TRBV6-4 and TRBJ2-1; 11 bases are shared with TRBD2. The sample was CD8+ T cells from peripheral blood mononuclear cells, taken before pregnancy. CDR3 sequence: CASSPTSGTVDEQFF. Written as DNA, the CDR3 is TGTGCCAGCAGCCCGACTAGCGGGACAGTCGATGAGCAGTTCTTC.